This is a list of T cell receptor beta chains from one sample in a study of T cells in localized non-small cell lung cancer. Sequencing was performed with immunoSEQ multiplex PCR; in TCRdb, only in-frame clones are kept and a portion is missing. The sample includes roughly 84,000 clones, around 89% of them seen just once. This specimen was peripheral blood, taken before any cancer treatment. The source is a woman between 35 and 70 years old with stage I squamous cell lung carcinoma. The CDR3 runs from the conserved cysteine through the conserved F or W. A D gene is named only where the DNA matches it firmly. Part of the rows lack a size; the others show once, few, many or a class for expanded clones.

few	TRBV6-1	.	TRBJ1-2	TGTGCCAGCAGTGAAAGGGAGGGTAAAAGTGGCTACACCTTC	CASSEREGKSGYTF
.	TRBV30	TRBD1	TRBJ1-6	TGTGCCTGGAGTCGGGACAGTTCACCCCTCCACTTT	CAWSRDSSPLHF
.	TRBV4-1	TRBD2	TRBJ2-5	TGCGCCAGCAGCCAAGAACTAGCGGGGGGGCGAGAGACCCAGTACTTC	CASSQELAGGRETQYF
.	TRBV18	.	TRBJ2-3	TGTGCCAGCTCACCCCTTTCCGGGGGGCAGACAGATACGCAGTATTTT	CASSPLSGGQTDTQYF
.	TRBV10-3	.	TRBJ1-6	TGTGCCATCAGTGAAATGACGTATTCACCCCTCCACTTT	CAISEMTYSPLHF
.	TRBV7-9	TRBD1	TRBJ2-2	TGTGCCAGCAGCCTAGGGGGACAGCGAAACACCGGGGAGCTGTTTTTT	CASSLGGQRNTGELFF
.	TRBV4-1	TRBD1	TRBJ2-1	TGCGCCAGCAGCCAAGATCCAGGGGGCGCCTACAATGAGCAGTTCTTC	CASSQDPGGAYNEQFF
.	TRBV27	.	TRBJ1-2	TGTGCCAGCAGTTTAAAATGGGGTGGCTATGGCTACACCTTC	CASSLKWGGYGYTF
.	TRBV5-1	TRBD2	TRBJ2-7	TGCGCCAGCAGCTTAACTAGCGGGGGGACAACCTACGAGCAGTACTTC	CASSLTSGGTTYEQYF
.	TRBV5-1	.	TRBJ1-3	TGCGCCAGCAGCCCCCCGCGTCGAGAGGGTTTTGGAAACACCATATATTTT	CASSPPRREGFGNTIYF
.	TRBV30	.	TRBJ1-1	TGTGCCTGGAGTTACGGTATGAACACTGAAGCTTTCTTT	CAWSYGMNTEAFF
once	TRBV7-9	.	TRBJ1-2	TGTGCCAGCAGCTTAGCCTGGAGAGGGAGGGATGGCTACACCTTC	CASSLAWRGRDGYTF